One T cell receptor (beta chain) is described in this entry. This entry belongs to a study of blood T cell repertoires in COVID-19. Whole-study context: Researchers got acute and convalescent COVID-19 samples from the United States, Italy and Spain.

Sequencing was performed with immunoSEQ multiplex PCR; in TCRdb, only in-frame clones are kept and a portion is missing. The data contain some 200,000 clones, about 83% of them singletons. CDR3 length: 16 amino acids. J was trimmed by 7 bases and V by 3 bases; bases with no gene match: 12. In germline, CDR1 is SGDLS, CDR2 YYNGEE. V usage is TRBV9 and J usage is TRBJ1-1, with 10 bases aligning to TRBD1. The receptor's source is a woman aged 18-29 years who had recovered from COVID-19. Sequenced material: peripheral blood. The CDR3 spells CASSESTGTGAHEAFF. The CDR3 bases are TGTGCCAGCAGCGAAAGCACCGGGACAGGGGCGCATGAAGCTTTCTTT.